A selection of T cell receptor beta chains follows, all from one sample in a study of shared clonotypes between healthy human individuals. Clones were read by immunoSEQ multiplex PCR, and TCRdb kept only the in-frame ones, dropping some. The sample lists roughly 380,000 clones, about 96% occurring once. Sequencing input: memory CD8+ T cells sorted from blood. The receptors come from a man between 25 and 39 years old in good health. CDR3s include the opening cysteine and the closing phenylalanine or tryptophan. A D gene is named only where the DNA matches it firmly. Rows give clone size only sometimes, using once, few, many, or a class for an expanded clone.

abundance	j_gene	v_gene	d_gene	CDR3nt	CDR3aa
.	TRBJ2-5	TRBV6-5	.	TGTGCCAGCAAGAAATATAACAGGTTCCAAGAGACCCAGTACTTC	CASKKYNRFQETQYF
.	TRBJ2-5	TRBV6-5	.	TGTGCCAGCAGTTACTTGGGACGTAAAGAGACCCAGTACTTC	CASSYLGRKETQYF
.	TRBJ2-5	TRBV5-1	TRBD2	TGCGCCAGCAGCTTCAGCGGGAGAGGAGAGACCCAGTACTTC	CASSFSGRGETQYF
.	TRBJ2-1	TRBV11-3	.	TGTGCCAGCAGCTTAGACTCGGTCAATGAGCAGTTCTTC	CASSLDSVNEQFF
.	TRBJ1-4	TRBV6-1	TRBD1	TGTGCCAGCCGGGGACAGGGTGGCGAAAAACTGTTTTTT	CASRGQGGEKLFF
.	TRBJ2-7	TRBV28	TRBD1	TGTGCCAGCAGGGCCCGGGACAGGGTATGGGAGCAGTACTTC	CASRARDRVWEQYF
once	TRBJ2-1	TRBV4-1	TRBD2	TGCGCCAGCAGCCGCTCACCGGGCGGGGGGGCTTCCTACAATGAGCAGTTCTTC	CASSRSPGGGASYNEQFF
.	TRBJ2-1	TRBV7-2	TRBD2	TGTGCCAGCAGGGAAATCGGGGGGAATGAGCAGTTCTTC	CASREIGGNEQFF
.	TRBJ2-2	TRBV7-2	.	TGTGCCAGCAGCTGGACTAACACCGGGGAGCTGTTTTTT	CASSWTNTGELFF
.	TRBJ1-5	TRBV11-2	.	TGTGCCAGCAGCTTAGATTTGCAGGGTAGACAGCCCCAGCATTTT	CASSLDLQGRQPQHF
.	TRBJ2-5	TRBV7-9	TRBD1	TGTGCCAGCAGCTCCAGACAGGGGGCTATGGAGACCCAGTACTTC	CASSSRQGAMETQYF
.	TRBJ2-2	TRBV28	.	TGTGCCAGCAGTTTTCCCGGGAACGCCGGGGAGCTGTTTTTT	CASSFPGNAGELFF
.	TRBJ2-1	TRBV5-1	TRBD2	TGCGCCAGCAGCTTGGCAGCTAGCGGTTACAATGAGCAGTTCTTC	CASSLAASGYNEQFF
.	TRBJ2-7	TRBV7-9	TRBD1	TGTGCCAGCAGCCGGGACAGGCTCTACGAGCAGTACTTC	CASSRDRLYEQYF
.	TRBJ2-5	TRBV5-1	.	TGCGCCAGCAGCTTGACAGGGCCGGAGACCCAGTACTTC	CASSLTGPETQYF
.	TRBJ2-1	TRBV7-9	.	TGTGCCAGCAGCTTAGTCGGACAGACCTACAATGAGCAGTTCTTC	CASSLVGQTYNEQFF
.	TRBJ2-2	TRBV19	.	TGTGCCAGTAGCCCGACTACGAACACCGGGGAGCTGTTTTTT	CASSPTTNTGELFF
.	TRBJ2-1	TRBV7-9	.	TGTGCCAGCAGCTTAGGGACAGTCTCCTACAATGAGCAGTTCTTC	CASSLGTVSYNEQFF
.	TRBJ2-5	TRBV28	TRBD2	TGTGCCAGCAGTTTGTGGCTAGCGGGAGTAGGGCAAGAGACCCAGTACTTC	CASSLWLAGVGQETQYF
.	TRBJ2-3	TRBV9	.	TGTGCCAGCAGCGTAAGGGGTAGCACAGATACGCAGTATTTT	CASSVRGSTDTQYF
.	TRBJ1-5	TRBV10-3	.	TGTGCCATCAGTGTCAGTCGGCAACTCAATCAGCCCCAGCATTTT	CAISVSRQLNQPQHF
.	TRBJ1-2	TRBV7-9	.	TGTGCCAGCAGCTTAGCCACAGGAGAATCTAACTATGGCTACACCTTC	CASSLATGESNYGYTF
.	TRBJ2-6	TRBV11-1	.	TGTGCCAGCAGCAACTGGGACCCCCTCTCTGGGGCCAACGTCCTGACTTTC	CASSNWDPLSGANVLTF
.	TRBJ1-2	TRBV10-2	.	TGCGCCAGCAGTGATAGGGTTGGCTACACCTTC	CASSDRVGYTF
.	TRBJ2-3	TRBV10-2	TRBD2	TGCGCCAGCAGGAGAACTAGCGGGCCCACAGATACGCAGTATTTT	CASRRTSGPTDTQYF
.	TRBJ2-3	TRBV4-2	TRBD2	TGTGCCAGCAGCCGGTCTACTAGCGGGTTGCTAAGCACAGATACGCAGTATTTT	CASSRSTSGLLSTDTQYF
.	TRBJ2-3	TRBV28	.	TGTGCCAGCTTCTCCCCACTAGGCACAGATACGCAGTATTTT	CASFSPLGTDTQYF
.	TRBJ2-6	TRBV5-4	.	TGTGCCAGCAGCTTGGCAGGGTTCGGGGCCAACGTCCTGACTTTC	CASSLAGFGANVLTF
.	TRBJ1-1	TRBV5-4	TRBD1	TGTGCCAGCTTTACTCGCCGGGACAGGACCACTGAAGCTTTCTTT	CASFTRRDRTTEAFF
.	TRBJ2-2	TRBV2	.	TGTGCCAGTGTCCCGGGACGCCAGAACACCGGGGAGCTGTTTTTT	CASVPGRQNTGELFF
.	TRBJ1-2	TRBV28	.	TGTGCCAGCAGCCTAGTCGGGATGGGCTACACCTTC	CASSLVGMGYTF
few	TRBJ1-5	TRBV15	.	TGTGCCACCAGCAGAGTCTGGGGGGGCAATCAGCCCCAGCATTTT	CATSRVWGGNQPQHF
few	TRBJ1-1	TRBV9	.	TGTGCCAGCAGCGTAGGGGGGAGGACTGAAGCTTTCTTT	CASSVGGRTEAFF
.	TRBJ2-7	TRBV15	.	TGTGCCACCAGCAGGGGCCTTGCACAGGAATCCTACGAGCAGTACTTC	CATSRGLAQESYEQYF
.	TRBJ2-3	TRBV27	.	TGTGCCAGCAGTCGACTAGACGGGCCAGATACGCAGTATTTT	CASSRLDGPDTQYF